Listed here is a single TCR beta chain. Its antigen remains unknown. The data originate from a study of T-cell memory formation after mild COVID-19. Turning to the study itself: Largely, TCR clusters stayed within a single donor.

Each CDR3 protein gets one entry after TCRdb re-called the 5' RACE reads with MiXCR. The sample has a few hundred thousand distinct CDR3 sequences; around 15% are singletons. Study outcomes and limitations: CD8+ contracting clones occupied EMRA, while CD4+ ones occupied mainly CM and EM. Later expanders leaned toward CD4+, whereas clones contracting from day 15 to 85 were balanced CD4/CD8.

This CDR3 region has 14 residues. Germline lookup yields CDR1 SGHTA and CDR2 FQGNSA. V was pared by 5 bases and J by 2 bases, with 2 bases of the junction left unmatched. The clonotype comes from a man aged 18-30 years who had mild COVID-19 (a few samples of this study predate the infection). Cell type and time point are not known. The genes are TRBV7-2 and TRBJ2-7; 11 bases are a match to TRBD2. Sequencing input: PBMCs or a T cell subset sorted from them (not recorded which). CDR3 sequence (DNA): TGTGCCAGCAGCGGGACTAGCGGAACCTACGAGCAGTACTTC. Residues: CASSGTSGTYEQYF.